What follows is one T cell receptor beta chain and its context. This sample is drawn from a study of memory CD4+ T cells and cytomegalovirus serostatus. Generated by immunoSEQ multiplex PCR, the TCRdb table keeps only in-frame clones and is missing some. The repertoire includes some 52,000 clones, around 82% of them detected once, and approximately 1.9% sits in the top ten. This CDR3 is built from 14 residues. The germline CDR1 and CDR2 sequences are MNHNS and SASEGT. V lost 1 base and J 7 bases, leaving 11 bases between the germline ends. The sort gate was single viable CD3+CD4+CD8-CD45RO+ cells for memory CD4+ T cells.

The chain recombines TRBV6-1 with TRBJ1-5; tentatively, D is TRBD1 (6 bases). This clonotype originated in an adult in good health and CMV-seropositive. The sequencing input was memory CD4+ T cells from blood. CDR3 sequence (DNA): TGTGCCAGCAGTGAAGAGGGGGGGCCCCAGCCCCAGCATTTT. This translates into CASSEEGGPQPQHF.